The text below deals with one T cell receptor beta chain. This CDR3 contains 16 residues. Trimming removed 6 bases from V and 4 bases from J; junction bases left unmatched: 9. The germline CDR1 and CDR2 sequences are MDHEN and SYDVKM. This record comes from a study of blood T cell repertoires in COVID-19. Assay: immunoSEQ multiplex PCR; the TCRdb copy retains only in-frame clones and omits some. This sample carries under 250,000 clones, roughly 84% of them seen once, and the ten largest clones take roughly 1.4%. This chain joins TRBV28 and TRBJ1-4, with 9 bases fitting TRBD1. This receptor was identified in a middle-aged woman who had recovered from COVID-19. Sequencing input: peripheral blood. This CDR3 reads CASSSSGTGINEKLFF. CDR3 bases: TGTGCCAGCAGCTCCTCCGGGACAGGGATTAATGAAAAACTGTTTTTT. The entire variable domain, with the rest obtained from reference TRBV28 and TRBJ1-4, is as follows: DVKVTQSSRYLVKRTGEKVFLECVQDMDHENMFWYRQDPGLGLRLIYFSYDVKMKEKGDIPEGYSVSREKKERFSLILESASTNQTSMYLCASSSSGTGINEKLFFGSGTQLSVL.